This T cell receptor beta chain emerged from a study of sequential checkpoint blockade in melanoma. Study overall: Each arm's sequence ended with maintenance nivolumab.

Indicated treatment: randomized to nivolumab then ipilimumab (arm A) or the reverse (arm B). DNA-damaging chemotherapy had not been given to any patient beforehand. From thawed PBMCs, live CD3+CD8+ cells negative for CD19 and CD56 were sorted. Assay: immunoSEQ multiplex PCR; the TCRdb copy retains only in-frame clones and omits some. In the table there are fewer than 20,000 clones, about 50% of which are singletons. J lost 1 base, V lost 3 bases, and 0 bases had no gene match. The CDR3 covers 15 residues. Germline lookup yields CDR1 MNHNS and CDR2 SASEGT. The rearrangement uses TRBV6-1 and TRBJ1-4; 9 positions agree with TRBD1. The sample here was CD8+ T cells sorted from blood (inferred from file names), taken from a patient given nivolumab and ipilimumab in sequence. The receptor's source is a human donor with melanoma. For the CDR3, the DNA is TGTGCCAGCAGTGAGGACAGGGGAACTAATGAAAAACTGTTTTTT. Translation gives CASSEDRGTNEKLFF.